The clone carrying this T cell receptor beta chain was counted only a few times. Its antigen remains unknown. A much more abundant neighbour one base away suggests this may be a read error. The library came from three nested PCR rounds adapted from ARM-PCR protocols. MiXCR was run by TCRdb on the multiplex PCR reads, yielding one entry per CDR3 protein. The sample shows under 150,000 distinct CDR3 sequences, roughly 66% of them seen only once. The data derive from a study of tumor and adjacent non-tumor tissue in lung cancer. Overall study: Histology: about a dozen adenocarcinoma, a couple of squamous cell carcinoma, 1 small cell lung cancer. Stage I to III disease affected ten to eleven men and roughly five women aged roughly 30 to 76. Study-level points and caveats: Top 100 clones took a larger repertoire share in normal lung. Compared with tumor, normal lung showed significantly lower TCR diversity.

No cell sorting was done before RNA was extracted from the tissue. Germline V gives CDR1 SGHAT, CDR2 FQNNGV. This CDR3 spans 14 amino acids. The sequenced sample was lung tumor tissue. V and J are TRBV11-2 and TRBJ2-3; D ambiguous. The sequence came from a man aged 60 to 69 with small cell lung cancer. The CDR3 spells CASSLRDGTDMQYF. The CDR3 nucleotides read TGTGCCAGCAGCCTGCGCGACGGCACAGATATGCAGTATTTT.